Below, 11 T cell receptor beta chains from the same sample are listed, as sequenced in a study of beta chain features in type 1 diabetes. Expressed TCRB transcripts were sequenced after all isolated RNA was converted to cDNA. The assay was immunoSEQ multiplex PCR, and TCRdb's table has in-frame clones only and misses some. The sample consists of around 710,000 clones, approximately 13% of them appearing once. Broader study findings: A moderate, significant TCRB CDR3 shortening appeared in type 1 diabetes across four CD4+ subsets.

No antigen has been assigned to these receptors. The sequenced sample was naive CD4+ T cells from blood. These receptors all stem from a man in his thirties or forties with type 1 diabetes.

This chain links TRBV2 with TRBJ1-1; TRBD1 matches 8 bases. CDR1 is SNHLY and CDR2 is FYNNEI in the germline V gene. The CDR3 runs to 14 residues. The ends lost 7 bases at V and 1 base at J; junction bases unmatched: 5. CDR3: CASTQGQGNTEAFF. CDR3 DNA sequence: TGTGCCAGCACTCAAGGACAGGGGAACACTGAAGCTTTCTTT.

This clone was observed a few times. This sequence joins TRBV2 and TRBJ1-2; TRBD1 aligns across 11 bases. The CDR3 consists of 15 residues. With 6 bases clipped from V and 6 bases from J, the junction kept 9 bases outside the gene matches. CDR1 is SNHLY, CDR2 FYNNEI, per germline. CDR3 region: CASSGQGASFDGYTF. As DNA, the CDR3 is TGTGCCAGCAGCGGACAGGGGGCGTCCTTTGATGGCTACACCTTC.

The chain links TRBV7-9 to TRBJ2-5; 7 bases fit TRBD2. The CDR3 is made up of 13 amino acids. V shed 4 bases, J shed 3 bases, and the junction held 2 bases outside the gene matches. Germline V gene data show CDR1 as SEHNR and CDR2 as FQNEAQ (reference sequence). The CDR3 loop reads CASSSLAEETQYF. Here the CDR3 DNA reads TGTGCCAGCAGCTCGCTAGCGGAAGAGACCCAGTACTTC.

This clone was counted a few times. The chain is built from TRBV11-3 and TRBJ1-1, with no clear D. CDR1 is SGHNT, CDR2 YENEEA, per germline. CDR3 size: 13 residues. V was trimmed by 6 bases and J by 0 bases, leaving 8 bases between them. The CDR3 DNA reads TGTGCCAGCAGACAGCTCATGAACACTGAAGCTTTCTTT. Protein product: CASRQLMNTEAFF.

This chain joins TRBV28 and TRBJ1-2; D gene ambiguous. The V end was cut by 4 bases, the J end by 4 bases, with 7 bases between. Germline V gene lookup returns CDR1 MDHEN and CDR2 SYDVKM. This CDR3 region has 12 residues. The CDR3 region is CASSSDPYGYTF. CDR3 nucleotide sequence: TGTGCCAGCAGTTCCGACCCCTATGGCTACACCTTC.

In its sample, this clone was seen a few times. The chain carries TRBV19 and TRBJ2-7, with D maybe TRBD2 (5 bases). This CDR3 comprises 14 residues. Germline V lookup: CDR1 LNHDA, CDR2 SQIVND (reference sequence). V lost 4 bases, J lost 1 base, and 11 bases lay in between. The CDR3: CASSTSTGSYEQYF. CDR3 DNA sequence: TGTGCCAGTAGTACTAGCACCGGGTCCTACGAGCAGTACTTC.

The chain couples TRBV30 to TRBJ1-5; 7 bases line up with TRBD1. This CDR3 is built from 14 residues. The germline V gene has CDR1 GTSNPN and CDR2 SVGIG (reference sequence). V trimming: 5 bases; J trimming: 2 bases; junction bases outside the gene matches: 6. CDR3: CAWQTGTGNQPQHF. The CDR3 coding sequence is TGTGCCTGGCAGACAGGGACTGGCAATCAGCCCCAGCATTTT.

The DNA of the CDR3 is TGTGCCAGCACCCTGGACGGGGCAACTAATGAAAAACTGTTTTTT. It is translated as CASTLDGATNEKLFF. The chain links TRBV2 to TRBJ1-4; no clear D gene. CDR3 size: 15 residues. Trimming removed 7 bases from V and 0 bases from J, with 12 bases in between. Per the germline V gene, CDR1 is SNHLY and CDR2 is FYNNEI.

This rearrangement joins TRBV2 to TRBJ2-3; weak D call: TRBD2 (6 bases). The CDR3 has 13 residues. CDR1 and CDR2 (germline): SNHLY, FYNNEI. V shed 6 bases and J shed 0 bases, with 7 bases lying between them. For the CDR3, the DNA is TGTGCCAGCAGCGGGACTAGCACAGATACGCAGTATTTT. Protein sequence: CASSGTSTDTQYF.

V usage is TRBV7-2 and J usage is TRBJ1-2, with 11 bases identical to TRBD1. This CDR3 has 16 residues. Germline CDR1 reads SGHTA; CDR2 reads FQGNSA. Trimming cost V 6 bases and J 2 bases; bases outside gene matches: 8. The chain's CDR3 is CASRLRTGGSNYGYTF. In DNA, the CDR3 is TGTGCCAGCAGACTGAGGACAGGGGGCAGCAACTATGGCTACACCTTC.

This clone came up a few times. The V and J genes are TRBV9 and TRBJ1-2, with 7 bases aligning to TRBD1. Looked up from germline, CDR1 is SGDLS and CDR2 is YYNGEE. Germline trimming cut 3 bases from V and 3 bases from J; bases unmatched to any gene: 8. CDR3 length: 15 amino acids. The CDR3 nucleotides read TGTGCCAGCAGCGCAAAGGGGGCGCGGGACTATGGCTACACCTTC. Translated, it gives CASSAKGARDYGYTF.